This T cell receptor (beta chain) derives from a study of blood T cell repertoires in COVID-19 (dated by TCRdb to about 2020). For context, the study as a whole: Samples from collaborators originated in the United States, Italy and Spain and spanned both the acute and convalescent phases of COVID-19. The samples were drawn from the first 160 participants of the ongoing ImmuneRACE study and from more than 1,000 subjects provided by 6 global collaborators. The repertoires were released in a freely available public database intended as a resource for research on the immune response to SARS-CoV-2. Where available, HLA class I and class II types were obtained from metadata supplied by the sample provider rather than from assay-based typing. Subjects who had been exposed to COVID-19, were actively infected with it, or had recovered from it provided the deeply sampled blood TCRbeta repertoires that made up the dataset. The prospective study material was composed of cDNA or gDNA derived from T cells, B-cell-depleted T cells, or PBMCs. Sample metadata almost always included a de-identified subject ID, COVID-19 status, age in years and sex.

TCRbeta CDR3 regions were amplified from genomic DNA by means of the immunoSEQ Assay, a bias-controlled multiplex PCR. The paper's processing steps were these. Within the assay, amplification of reference gene primers was used to estimate how many nucleated cells each sample contained. Sequence reads were collapsed and filtered to measure the absolute abundance of every unique TCRbeta CDR3 rearrangement. Productive Simpson clonality was computed per sample as the square root of Simpson's diversity index over productive rearrangements. TCRdb holds this immuneACCESS table with in-frame rearrangements only. Some clones are missing; in checked studies, unresolved V genes explain under half, and the rest has no known cause. Clonal size and the V and J genes are those of that table, whereas D and trimming came from the DNA. A total of 120,000 or so clones appear in this sample, around 90% of them only once. The ten largest account for 3.5% to 4.5% of the sample.

Points on this clone: This clone's antigen is unknown. No much larger clonotype is one base removed from it; base qualities were not supplied.

At one collaborating source in Seattle, patients were enrolled during active infection and were followed longitudinally through the course of disease. Collaborating institutions collected whole blood in K2EDTA tubes following their own protocols. For TCRbeta analysis, collaborator samples were shipped as frozen whole blood, as isolated PBMCs, or as DNA extracted from either sample type. The CDR3 sequence holds 15 residues, the cysteine and phenylalanine included. Only the CDR3 DNA is retained, 45 bases long and in frame from the first base. Trimming accounts for 2 bases at V and 3 bases at J, while the number of junction bases matched to no gene is 3. CDR1 and CDR2 (LNHNV, YYDKDF) derive from the germline V gene (reference sequence). Broader findings and caveats from the paper: The quantity of clinical and demographic metadata differed by source and by participant and was supplied without curation.

This receptor chain uses TRBV15 and TRBJ1-4; 7 bases in the junction line up with TRBD1. This sequence originates from an older woman with COVID-19, enrolled during active disease. Material for sequencing was peripheral blood. The DNA sequence is given as TGTGCCACCAGCAGACCCGGGACAGCTAATGAAAAACTGTTTTTT. It translates to CATSRPGTANEKLFF.